This passage covers 6 T cell receptor beta chains from one sample sequenced in a study of cytomegalovirus exposure and HLA in healthy donors. Sequencing was performed with immunoSEQ multiplex PCR; in TCRdb, only in-frame clones are kept and a portion is missing. In the table there are some 150,000 clones, roughly 88% of which are singletons. Sequences were obtained from PBMCs. The receptors here all came from a woman under 30 in good health and CMV-seropositive.

The genes are TRBV5-1 and TRBJ2-7; D gene unclear. This CDR3 spans 13 amino acids. V was cut by 3 bases and J by 1 base, with 8 bases left in between. Germline values: CDR1 SGHRS, CDR2 YFSETQ. This CDR3 reads CASSSSVSYEQYF. CDR3 sequence (DNA): TGCGCCAGCAGCTCTTCGGTTTCCTACGAGCAGTACTTC.

This chain uses TRBV10-3 with TRBJ2-2; D not certain. Germline lookup yields CDR1 ENHRY and CDR2 SYGVKD. The CDR3 is 15 residues long. V lost 1 base and J 4 bases, leaving 10 bases between the germline ends. The CDR3: CAISEFLRSTGELFF. The CDR3 DNA is TGTGCCATCAGTGAGTTTCTGAGGAGCACCGGGGAGCTGTTTTTT.

Here the CDR3 reads CASSLLGGSGAGEQYF. CDR3 in DNA: TGTGCCAGCAGTTTACTGGGCGGGAGTGGGGCCGGCGAGCAGTACTTC. The J gene is TRBJ2-7, the V gene TRBV28, with 7 bases identical to TRBD2. The CDR3 runs 16 residues. With V trimmed by 2 bases and J by 6 bases, 13 bases remained unmatched. Germline lookup yields CDR1 MDHEN and CDR2 SYDVKM.

The V call is TRBV19, the J call TRBJ2-1; TRBD1 agrees at 10 bases. This CDR3 is built from 19 residues. The J segment lost 0 bases and the V segment lost 6 bases, leaving 14 bases of the junction unmatched. The germline CDR1 and CDR2 sequences are LNHDA and SQIVND (reference sequence). CDR3: CASRFRDRGLESSYNEQFF. The CDR3 nucleotides read TGTGCCAGTAGATTCCGGGACAGGGGCCTGGAGAGCTCCTACAATGAGCAGTTCTTC.

This rearrangement joins TRBV18 to TRBJ1-5, with D possibly matching TRBD1 (5 bases). The CDR3 sequence is 15 residues long. Germline V gene lookup returns CDR1 KGHSH and CDR2 LQKENI. V shed 0 bases and J shed 7 bases, with 13 bases lying between them. The CDR3 DNA sequence: TGTGCCAGCTCACCACCGGGGGGAGTCGGGCAGCCCCAGCATTTT. This translates into CASSPPGGVGQPQHF.

The rearrangement links TRBV28 to TRBJ2-7, with D perhaps matching TRBD1 (5 bases). The CDR3 contains 15 residues. CDR1 and CDR2 (germline): MDHEN, SYDVKM. V was cut by 6 bases and J by 6 bases, with 21 bases left in between. This chain's CDR3 is CASRPSWKAGSEQYF. The CDR3 nucleotides are TGTGCCAGCAGACCCTCGTGGAAAGCAGGGTCCGAGCAGTACTTC.